This T cell receptor beta chain was retrieved from a study of blood T cell repertoires in COVID-19. Looking at the study overall: Italy, Spain and the United States were the sources of the convalescent and acute COVID-19 samples.

The CDR3 spans 11 residues. Germline V gene lookup returns CDR1 MDHEN and CDR2 SYDVKM. Trimming took 4 bases from V and 6 from J, leaving 6 bases between them. Per the original methods: Estimated nucleated cell counts came from reference gene primer amplification. Method: immunoSEQ multiplex PCR; TCRdb's copy keeps in-frame clones and lacks some. V, J and clone size are those of that table, while D and trimming were read from the DNA. The sample holds some 100,000 clones, about 91% seen once. Sequenced sample: peripheral blood. This TCR was sampled from a human donor with active COVID-19. The donor label of this sample is uncertain. The chain combines TRBV28 with TRBJ1-1, with D possibly TRBD1 on 5 matching bases. The DNA of the CDR3 is TGTGCCAGCAGTTCAGGGCCTGAAGCTTTCTTT. The encoded protein is CASSSGPEAFF.